This T cell receptor (beta chain) was found in a study of graft-versus-host responses after intestinal transplantation. The wider study: All recipients were given anti-thymocyte globulin induction, and tacrolimus and steroids were then administered for 2 to 3 years.

Remarks on this clone: Its antigen is currently unknown.

Sequencing was performed with immunoSEQ multiplex PCR; in TCRdb, only in-frame clones are kept and a portion is missing. The sample has about 96,000 clones, around nine tenths seen once. Study-level findings and limits: Recipient-marrow GvH clones were detected, some having first appeared in ileum or blood. Subjects displaying graft-donor T cell macrochimerism possessed elevated graft-versus-host to host-versus-graft clonal ratios inside allografts. HvG clone declines early post-transplant were associated with peak circulating GvH levels.

The material sequenced was unstimulated CD4+ T cells sorted from spleen or lymph node cells, taken before intestinal transplant. The clonotype was recovered from a human donor who received an intestinal transplant.

CDR3 region: CASRGQGADGYTF. As DNA, the CDR3 is TGTGCCAGCAGAGGACAGGGGGCAGATGGCTACACCTTC. The chain has TRBV6-1 and TRBJ1-2; TRBD1 agrees at 11 bases. V lost 6 bases, J lost 6 bases, and 3 bases stayed unmatched. Germline loops: CDR1 MNHNS, CDR2 SASEGT. The CDR3 runs to 13 residues.